This T cell receptor (beta chain) was documented in a study of shared clonotypes between healthy human individuals (dated by TCRdb to the early 2020s). In the study overall: Two women and a few men aged 18 to 49 years were included in the cohort. Per donor, three plates each were used for CD4 naive and CD4 memory, two for CD8 naive, and one for CD8 memory. To increase sequencing depth and limit assay-specific biases, TCR repertoire library preparation and sequencing were carried out by different laboratories using diverse techniques. Blood TCR repertoires of five healthy adults were deeply sequenced to estimate repertoire size and the extent of clonotype sharing between individuals. Between about 0.94 and 8.9 billion PBMCs per donor were obtained by leukapheresis.

Only one count was recorded for this clone. Its cognate antigen has yet to be identified. The sample holds no much larger clone one base away, and base qualities are not on file. CD8 naive samples consisted of CD45RO-negative cells that were positively selected for CCR7, yielding a CD45RA+CCR7+ population without TemRA cells. Healthy HIV-negative adults with no recently reported acute infections or vaccinations were included as donors. All donors were Caucasian adults living in Nashville, Tennessee, USA. Blood was obtained by leukapheresis, after which PBMCs were separated by Ficoll-Histopaque density gradient centrifugation and cryopreserved in liquid nitrogen vapor phase. Analytical flow cytometry was used to check the purity and quantity of each magnetically sorted T cell population. Genomic DNA was isolated from every sorted fraction and measured by UV absorbance on a Nanodrop 2000c. From cysteine to phenylalanine, the CDR3 is 17 amino acids long. Only CDR3 DNA remains: 51 bases, in frame from the first base. V ends up 0 bases short and J 3 bases short, with an unmatched junction base count of 8. Sequences LNHNV (CDR1) and YYDKDF (CDR2) are obtained from the germline V gene (reference sequence).

The paper as a whole reports these results and caveats: Because the study included a small number of donors, the genetic and exposure-history diversity represented was limited. Sharing across four donors was observed for 4.5% to 6.5% of naive CD4, about 3.2% of naive CD8, about 2.3% of memory CD4, and about 0.4% of memory CD8 clonotypes. Sampling was restricted to blood, and TCR repertoires in tissues likely differ from the TCR repertoires found in blood. Clonotypes shared by all four sorted-subset donors showed higher generation probabilities than non-shared clonotypes. Pairwise subsampling indicated that sequencing depth was expected to affect the degree of clonotype sharing among donors. Naive subsets generally had larger estimated clonotype richness than memory subsets. Even with the large sequencing depth, rarefaction of the sorted-subset datasets indicated that sequencing was incomplete.

TCR CDR3 regions were amplified from genomic DNA by multiplex PCR using the deep immunoSEQ assay. For each cell subset, the extracted genomic DNA was distributed evenly across all wells of several immunoSEQ 96-well plates, and each plate served as one replicate. For sorted subsets, each replicate PCR was loaded with around 220 ng genomic DNA, equivalent to 30,000 or so T cell genomes. The purified libraries were quantified using a Qubit 3.0 fluorometer, sized with a Bioanalyzer 2100, and then quantified again using the KAPA Library Quantification kit. Every immunoSEQ 96-well plate was sequenced on a dedicated single-read 150-cycle Illumina NextSeq 550 flow cell. The authors' pipeline ran thus. The immunoSEQ output contained only junctional sequences without quality scores, so filtering could not match that applied to full-length reads. To assign V/J genes and CDR3, sequences were annotated using PyIR, a Python wrapper for IgBLAST v1.9, with IMGT germline references. Reads were removed for weak V/J assignments (E-value above 1e-6), missing CDR3, stop codons, out-of-frame junctions, or ambiguous translated residues. V3J clonotypes were defined as sequences sharing the same inferred V gene, J gene, and CDR3 amino acid sequence. Percentage overlap between repertoires was calculated by dividing the number of shared unique clonotypes by the size of the smaller repertoire. Richness of each repertoire was evaluated using RTK rarefaction, the Chao1 estimator, and Recon v2.1 estimates of unobserved clonotypes. Generation probabilities for all TCRbeta clonotypes obtained by the gDNA method from a few donors were computed using OLGA. Drawn from immuneACCESS, this table holds only the in-frame rearrangements with V and J called that TCRdb kept. Clones are partly lost; checked studies trace under half to an unresolved V gene and leave the rest unexplained. D and trimming were read from the DNA, whereas the V and J calls and clone size are those reported in that table. In all, the sample holds millions of clones, and under 95% of those were seen once. The ten top clones hold 1.5% to 2% of the sample.

The sequence came from a man between 18 and 29 years old in good health. Some clones in this sample may be carry-over from other donors' samples. This receptor chain uses TRBV15 and TRBJ2-1; 7 bases in the middle match TRBD2. The sequenced sample was naive CD8+ T cells from PBMCs. In the paper's terms, the cell subset or site label means: CD45RA+CCR7+. The base sequence is TGTGCCACCAGCAGAGATTGGCGACTAGCCATCTACAATGAGCAGTTCTTC. Its translation is CATSRDWRLAIYNEQFF.